The 28 T cell receptor beta chains listed next were all sequenced from one sample in a study of cytomegalovirus exposure and HLA in healthy donors. PCR primers comprised 60 Vbeta and 13 Jbeta primers. TCRdb's table, derived via immunoSEQ multiplex PCR, lists solely in-frame clones and lacks some. The sample lists 100,000 to 150,000 clones, about 73% occurring once. The sample consisted of PBMCs. The receptor set was obtained from a woman in her forties or fifties in good health and CMV-seropositive.

The chain links TRBV11-2 to TRBJ2-6; D may be TRBD2 (6 bases). Germline V lookup: CDR1 SGHAT, CDR2 FQNNGV. The CDR3 has 17 amino acids. V was shortened by 6 bases and J by 0 bases, with 15 bases between the two germline ends. CDR3 in amino acids: CASSLDGRGSGANVLTF. CDR3 nucleotides: TGTGCCAGCAGTTTGGATGGGCGGGGCTCTGGGGCCAACGTCCTGACTTTC.

CDR3 in DNA: TGTGCCAGCAGACAACAGGGGAGCGGGCAGTACTTC. It yields the protein CASRQQGSGQYF. The V and J genes are TRBV6-6 and TRBJ2-7, with 7 bases lining up with TRBD1. The ends lost 6 bases at V and 9 bases at J; junction bases unmatched: 8. CDR1 and CDR2 (germline): MNHNY, SVGAGI (reference sequence). The CDR3 runs 12 residues.

This clone has a handful of counts. The gene calls are TRBV5-1 and TRBJ2-1; 11 nucleotides agree with TRBD1. This CDR3 region has 16 residues. Germline CDR1 and CDR2: SGHRS and YFSETQ. V lost 2 bases to trimming and J lost 6 bases; unmatched junction nucleotides: 7. The chain's CDR3 is CASSLIPGQGGNEQFF. The CDR3 nucleotides are TGCGCCAGCAGCTTAATACCGGGACAGGGGGGCAATGAGCAGTTCTTC.

The chain carries TRBV7-8 and TRBJ1-1, with TRBD1 as a possible D gene (6 bases). The length of the CDR3 is 16 residues. V lost 1 base, J lost 4 bases, and 16 bases lay in between. The germline V gene encodes CDR1 SGHVS and CDR2 FQNEAQ. For the CDR3, the DNA is TGTGCCAGCAGCTTAGTGGGGACACAAAAATCCACTGAAGCTTTCTTT. Translated: CASSLVGTQKSTEAFF.

This clone turned up a few times. The genes are TRBV4-1 and TRBJ2-3; D is possibly TRBD2 (7 bases). The V and J ends lost 3 bases and 1 base respectively, with 14 bases between them. Germline V gene lookup returns CDR1 MGHRA and CDR2 YSYEKL. The CDR3 runs 16 residues. The CDR3 loop is CASSHTRGARTDTQYF. The CDR3, as DNA: TGCGCCAGCAGCCATACCCGGGGGGCCCGCACAGATACGCAGTATTTT.

V usage is TRBV5-6 and J usage is TRBJ1-2; D is possibly TRBD1 (5 bases). The ends were cut back, 0 bases at V and 4 bases at J, with 7 bases in the middle. Germline loops: CDR1 SGHDT, CDR2 YYEEEE. CDR3 size: 13 residues. Here the CDR3 reads CASSLDRLYGYTF. Here the CDR3 DNA reads TGTGCCAGCAGCTTGGACAGGCTCTATGGCTACACCTTC.

This clone appeared a single time. The V and J genes are TRBV5-5 and TRBJ2-1, with 7 positions matching TRBD2. The trim removed 6 bases at V and 4 bases at J, leaving 10 bases unmatched. CDR1 and CDR2 (germline): SGHKS, YYEKEE (reference sequence). This CDR3 comprises 15 residues. CDR3 nucleotide sequence: TGTGCCAGCACCGATCGGGGGGTTGGTTACAATGAGCAGTTCTTC. The encoded protein is CASTDRGVGYNEQFF.

This chain links TRBV5-3 with TRBJ2-5; TRBD1 matches 7 bases. TRBV5-3 qualifies as an ORF whose function is uncertain. V gave up 3 bases and J gave up 5 bases; unmatched junction bases: 10. The CDR3 runs 15 residues. The CDR3 region has the DNA TGTGCCAGAAGCTACTTGAGACAGGGTTCGGAGACCCAGTACTTC. It yields the protein CARSYLRQGSETQYF.

The chain employs TRBV30 and TRBJ1-2; 7 nucleotides line up with TRBD1. The trim removed 3 bases at V and 5 bases at J, leaving 6 bases unmatched. Germline-derived CDR1 and CDR2 are GTSNPN and SVGIG (reference sequence). This CDR3 has 13 amino acids. The DNA for the CDR3 is TGTGCCTGGAGACAGGGGCAGGGGTATGGCTACACCTTC. Encoded protein: CAWRQGQGYGYTF.

V and J are TRBV5-5 and TRBJ1-3, with 7 bases identical to TRBD1. The CDR3 is made up of 15 amino acids. V lost 4 bases, J lost 0 bases, and 4 bases stayed unmatched. Germline V lookup: CDR1 SGHKS, CDR2 YYEKEE (reference sequence). Written as DNA, the CDR3 is TGTGCCAGCAGCCGGACAGGTTTCTCTGGAAACACCATATATTTT. It is translated as CASSRTGFSGNTIYF.

V and J are TRBV20-1 and TRBJ2-1; D unresolved. This CDR3 spans 11 amino acids. Germline CDR1 DFQATT, CDR2 SNEGSKA (reference sequence). Trimming removed 3 bases from V and 8 bases from J, with 8 bases in between. Here the CDR3 DNA reads TGCAGTGCTAGGCTAGTCGATGAGCAGTTCTTC. Protein: CSARLVDEQFF.

This rearrangement joins TRBV9 to TRBJ1-2, with D possibly being TRBD1 (5 bases). The CDR3 loop spans 14 amino acids. The V gene's germline CDR1 is SGDLS and CDR2 YYNGEE. Trimming cost V 4 bases and J 8 bases, with 18 bases left between them. For the CDR3, the DNA is TGTGCCAGCAGCTCCCGACAGTCAATGGGAGGCTACACCTTC. It encodes CASSSRQSMGGYTF.

The chain recombines TRBV7-9 with TRBJ2-1, with TRBD2 matching 8 bases. The CDR3 is 17 residues long. J was trimmed by 5 bases and V by 4 bases; bases with no gene match: 13. Germline CDR1 is SEHNR and CDR2 is FQNEAQ (reference sequence). The CDR3 here is CASSSPLQTSAHNEQFF. The CDR3 DNA sequence: TGTGCCAGCAGCTCACCCCTCCAGACTAGCGCCCACAATGAGCAGTTCTTC.

This chain links TRBV30 with TRBJ2-5; 10 bases line up with TRBD2. V lost 1 base, J lost 4 bases, and 0 bases stayed unmatched. Germline CDR1 reads GTSNPN; CDR2 reads SVGIG (reference sequence). This CDR3 region has 13 residues. The DNA for the CDR3 is TGTGCCTGGAGTGGGACTAGCGGAGAGACCCAGTACTTC. Amino acid sequence: CAWSGTSGETQYF.

This clone came up once. V gene TRBV11-2 combines with J gene TRBJ1-3; D is perhaps TRBD1 (5 bases). Germline V lookup: CDR1 SGHAT, CDR2 FQNNGV. CDR3 length: 14 amino acids. Trimming took off 5 bases at V and 4 bases at J, with 12 bases between the two ends. CDR3 in amino acids: CASSPSGHGNTIYF. CDR3 coding DNA: TGTGCCAGCAGCCCATCAGGGCACGGAAACACCATATATTTT.

The chain is built from TRBV6-5 and TRBJ1-1; 8 bases are shared with TRBD1. The germline gives CDR1 MNHEY, CDR2 SVGAGI. The CDR3 has 13 residues. Trimming took 7 bases from V and 1 from J; bases not matched to a gene: 2. The CDR3 loop reads CASNGQGNTEAFF. The CDR3 DNA follows: TGTGCCAGCAACGGACAGGGGAACACTGAAGCTTTCTTT.

The chain links TRBV4-3 to TRBJ2-3; 7 nucleotides agree with TRBD2. The CDR3 has 15 amino acids. Germline V gives CDR1 LGHNA, CDR2 YSLEER. With V trimmed by 3 bases and J by 8 bases, 11 bases remained unmatched. The CDR3 nucleotides are TGCGCCAGCAGCCAGACTAGCAACTCCTTCGGTACGCAGTATTTT. It codes for CASSQTSNSFGTQYF.

This clone occurred once. The genes are TRBV7-9 and TRBJ1-4; tentatively, D is TRBD1 (5 bases). The V end was cut by 5 bases, the J end by 5 bases, with 15 bases between. CDR1 and CDR2 (germline): SEHNR, FQNEAQ (reference sequence). The CDR3 is made up of 15 amino acids. CDR3: CASSASGTGNEKLFF. For the CDR3, the DNA is TGTGCCAGCAGCGCAAGCGGGACGGGGAATGAAAAACTGTTTTTT.

Only one count was recorded for this clone. The V call is TRBV5-1, the J call TRBJ2-5; 11 bases line up with TRBD2. With 2 bases clipped from V and 1 base from J, the junction kept 1 base outside the gene matches. The CDR3 is made up of 15 amino acids. Germline CDR1 is SGHRS and CDR2 is YFSETQ. The CDR3 sequence is CASSFSGGAQETQYF. CDR3 DNA sequence: TGCGCCAGCAGCTTTAGCGGGGGGGCCCAAGAGACCCAGTACTTC.

The V call is TRBV28, the J call TRBJ2-6, with TRBD1 identical over 8 bases. There are 20 residues in the CDR3. Germline V CDR1 and CDR2: MDHEN, SYDVKM. V gave up 5 bases and J gave up 0 bases; unmatched junction bases: 15. CDR3 loop: CASSPRNYRGVSSGANVLTF. CDR3 coding DNA: TGTGCCAGCAGTCCGCGGAATTACAGGGGGGTCAGCTCTGGGGCCAACGTCCTGACTTTC.

This chain links TRBV15 with TRBJ2-2; 8 nucleotides match TRBD1. The junction had 5 bases not matched to a gene; V was cut back by 0 bases and J by 5 bases. Germline lookup yields CDR1 LNHNV and CDR2 YYDKDF (reference sequence). The CDR3 is 16 amino acids. The CDR3 DNA is TGTGCCACCAGCAGAGATCGGACAGGGCGGACCGGGGAGCTGTTTTTT. Its translation is CATSRDRTGRTGELFF.

The chain couples TRBV7-8 to TRBJ2-1, with D possibly TRBD2 on 5 matching bases. This CDR3 spans 15 amino acids. Per the germline V gene, CDR1 is SGHVS and CDR2 is FQNEAQ. The V end was cut by 2 bases, the J end by 8 bases, with 16 bases between. The CDR3: CASSLRPPEGDEQFF. The CDR3 DNA follows: TGTGCCAGCAGCTTACGACCCCCAGAGGGCGATGAGCAGTTCTTC.

V gene TRBV5-1 combines with J gene TRBJ1-2, with 8 positions matching TRBD1. The trim removed 4 bases at V and 4 bases at J, leaving 6 bases unmatched. CDR1 is SGHRS, CDR2 YFSETQ, per germline. The CDR3 covers 14 residues. The CDR3, as DNA: TGCGCCAGCAGCGATGGACAGGGTGCCTATGGCTACACCTTC. Its translation is CASSDGQGAYGYTF.

This chain uses TRBV2 with TRBJ1-2, with 7 bases identical to TRBD1. V was pared by 2 bases and J by 5 bases, with 5 bases of the junction left unmatched. This CDR3 is 14 amino acids long. CDR1 SNHLY and CDR2 FYNNEI come from the germline V gene. CDR3 protein: CASSESRDSYGYTF. In nucleotides, the CDR3 is TGTGCCAGCAGTGAAAGTCGGGACAGTTATGGCTACACCTTC. The full variable domain, with the rest looked up from reference TRBV2 and TRBJ1-2, is EPEVTQTPSHQVTQMGQEVILRCVPISNHLYFYWYRQILGQKVEFLVSFYNNEISEKSEIFDDQFSVERPDGSNFTLKIRSTKLEDSAMYFCASSESRDSYGYTFGSGTRLTVV.

This clone came up once. Other nucleotide sequences in the sample specify the same CDR3. The J gene is TRBJ1-5, the V gene TRBV4-1; no definite D call. With 0 bases removed from V and 4 bases from J, the gap between germline ends came to 10 bases. Germline V CDR1 and CDR2: MGHRA, YSYEKL. This CDR3 contains 15 residues. CDR3 sequence: CASSQDFSSNQPQHF. In DNA, the CDR3 is TGCGCCAGCAGCCAAGATTTTTCGAGTAATCAGCCCCAGCATTTT.

This chain connects TRBV5-4 to TRBJ2-5; 7 bases are a match to TRBD2. The CDR3 contains 14 residues. Trimming took 3 bases from V and 0 from J; bases not matched to a gene: 2. Germline loops: CDR1 SGHNT, CDR2 YYREEE (reference sequence). The CDR3 sequence: CASSSSGNQETQYF. DNA for the CDR3: TGTGCCAGCAGCTCGAGCGGGAACCAAGAGACCCAGTACTTC.

This rearrangement joins TRBV30 to TRBJ2-2, with 8 bases matching TRBD1. The CDR3 has 15 amino acids. J was trimmed by 6 bases and V by 0 bases; bases with no gene match: 6. Germline CDR1 reads GTSNPN; CDR2 reads SVGIG (reference sequence). CDR3 sequence: CAWSVRQGAPGELFF. The CDR3 nucleotides are TGTGCCTGGAGTGTACGCCAGGGGGCCCCCGGGGAGCTGTTTTTT. The full variable domain, with the rest looked up from reference TRBV30 and TRBJ2-2, is SQTIHQWPATLVQPVGSPLSLECTVEGTSNPNLYWYRQAAGRGLQLLFYSVGIGQISSEVPQNLSASRPQDRQFILSSKKLLLSDSGFYLCAWSVRQGAPGELFFGEGSRLTVL.

The chain recombines TRBV28 with TRBJ1-2; weak D call: TRBD1 (6 bases). CDR1 is MDHEN, CDR2 SYDVKM, per germline. The CDR3 contains 17 residues. V lost 3 bases, J lost 6 bases, and 23 bases lay in between. CDR3 in amino acids: CASSLGTRWQGLNGYTF. The CDR3, as DNA: TGTGCCAGCAGTTTGGGCACCCGGTGGCAGGGGTTAAATGGCTACACCTTC.